This TCR beta chain was sequenced in a study of control samples from healthy donors and cancer patients. Clones were read by immunoSEQ multiplex PCR, and TCRdb kept only the in-frame ones, dropping some. The table shows some 250,000 clones, with over 70% occurring only once. V lost 3 bases, J lost 0 bases, and 15 bases lay in between. Germline assignment: CDR1 MDHEN and CDR2 SYDVKM. This CDR3 has 17 residues. Sequenced: PBMCs. The sequence was collected from a woman aged 60-70 years with lung cancer. The chain uses TRBV28 and TRBJ1-5; D gene ambiguous. DNA for the CDR3: TGTGCCAGCAGTTTGGGCAGGATCGTGGGTAGCAATCAGCCCCAGCATTTT. Its protein product is CASSLGRIVGSNQPQHF.